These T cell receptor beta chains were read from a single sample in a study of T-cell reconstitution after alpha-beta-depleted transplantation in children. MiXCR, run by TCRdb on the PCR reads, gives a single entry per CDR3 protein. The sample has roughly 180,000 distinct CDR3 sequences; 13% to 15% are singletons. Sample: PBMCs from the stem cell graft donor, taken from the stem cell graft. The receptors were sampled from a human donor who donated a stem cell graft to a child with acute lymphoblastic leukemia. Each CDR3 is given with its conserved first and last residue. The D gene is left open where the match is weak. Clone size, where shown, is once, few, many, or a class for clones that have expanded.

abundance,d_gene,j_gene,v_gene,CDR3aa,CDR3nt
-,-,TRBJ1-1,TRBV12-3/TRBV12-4,CASSYGRETEAFF,TGTGCCAGCAGTTACGGGCGGGAGACTGAAGCTTTCTTT
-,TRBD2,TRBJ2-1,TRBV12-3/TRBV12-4,CATSGTSVYNEQFF,TGTGCCACTTCCGGGACTAGCGTATACAATGAGCAGTTCTTC
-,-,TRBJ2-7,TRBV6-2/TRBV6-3,CASSYRLTRPSYEQYF,TGTGCCAGCAGTTACCGATTAACCCGCCCCTCCTACGAGCAGTACTTC
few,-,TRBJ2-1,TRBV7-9,CASSLRVNNEQFF,TGTGCCAGCAGCTTAAGGGTAAACAATGAGCAGTTCTTC
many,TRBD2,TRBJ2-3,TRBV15,CATSRDFLAGTTDTQYF,TGTGCCACCAGCAGAGATTTTCTAGCGGGAACCACAGATACGCAGTATTTT
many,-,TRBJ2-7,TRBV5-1,CASSLMGEVYEQYF,TGCGCCAGCAGCCTAATGGGGGAGGTCTACGAGCAGTACTTC
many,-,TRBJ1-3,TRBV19,CASSPTVSGNTIYF,TGTGCCAGTAGTCCGACTGTCTCTGGAAACACCATATATTTT
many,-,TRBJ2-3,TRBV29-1,CSVRNLQGTDTQYF,TGCAGCGTAAGGAACCTACAGGGTACAGATACGCAGTATTTT
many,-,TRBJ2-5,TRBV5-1,CASSSAGAPAQETQYF,TGCGCCAGCAGCTCCGCGGGGGCACCAGCCCAAGAGACCCAGTACTTC
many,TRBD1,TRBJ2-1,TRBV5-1,CASSRTGLHNEQFF,TGCGCCAGCAGCAGGACAGGGTTACACAATGAGCAGTTCTTC
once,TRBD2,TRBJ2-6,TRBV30,CAWSWPVAGVVGANVLTF,TGTGCCTGGAGTTGGCCCGTAGCGGGAGTGGTCGGGGCCAACGTCTTGACTTTC
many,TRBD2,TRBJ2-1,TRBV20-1,CSARDRSSGAYNEQFF,TGCAGTGCTAGAGATAGGTCTAGCGGGGCCTACAATGAGCAGTTCTTC
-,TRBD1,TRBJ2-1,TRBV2,CASSDYLTKQGDNEQFF,TGTGCCAGCAGTGACTACCTGACGAAGCAGGGGGATAATGAGCAGTTCTTC
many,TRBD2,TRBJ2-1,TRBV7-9,CASSLKAGGRNEQFF,TGTGCCAGCAGCTTAAAGGCGGGAGGCCGCAATGAGCAGTTCTTC
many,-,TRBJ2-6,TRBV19,CASSYSSGANVLTF,TGTGCCAGTAGTTACAGCTCTGGGGCCAACGTCCTGACTTTC
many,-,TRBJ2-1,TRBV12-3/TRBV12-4,CASSRPGPISYNEQFF,TGTGCCAGCAGCCGACCGGGACCCATCTCCTACAATGAGCAGTTCTTC
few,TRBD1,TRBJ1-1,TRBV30,CALDRRGRAEAFF,TGTGCCTTAGACCGAAGGGGGCGGGCTGAAGCTTTCTTT
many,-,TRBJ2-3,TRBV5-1,CASSPPSSYF,TGCGCCAGCAGCCCCCCATCGTCGTATTTT
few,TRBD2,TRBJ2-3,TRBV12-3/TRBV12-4,CASSLGGTSGPDTQYF,TGTGCCAGCAGTTTGGGCGGGACTAGCGGCCCAGATACGCAGTATTTT
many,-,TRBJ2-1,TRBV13,CASSLGQRRNEQFF,TGTGCCAGCAGCTTAGGCCAAAGGAGGAATGAGCAGTTCTTC
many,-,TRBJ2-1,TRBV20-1,CSALLTPEQFF,TGCAGTGCCCTCCTAACACCTGAGCAGTTCTTC
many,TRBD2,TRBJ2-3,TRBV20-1,CSARTSGDRDTQYF,TGCAGTGCTAGAACTAGCGGGGACCGAGATACGCAGTATTTT
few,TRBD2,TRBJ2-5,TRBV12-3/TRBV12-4,CASSLGGRRETQYF,TGTGCCAGCAGTTTGGGCGGGAGACGTGAGACCCAGTACTTC
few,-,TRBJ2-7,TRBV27,CASGQSRPAGYEQYF,TGTGCCAGCGGACAAAGCCGTCCGGCGGGCTACGAGCAGTACTTC
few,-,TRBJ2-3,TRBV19,CASSGSYTDTQYF,TGTGCCAGTAGTGGGAGCTACACAGATACGCAGTATTTT
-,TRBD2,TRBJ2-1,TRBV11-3,CASSPRTSGRSQFF,TGTGCCAGCAGCCCAAGGACTAGCGGGAGGTCCCAGTTCTTC
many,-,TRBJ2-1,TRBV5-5,CASSLQGKQFF,TGTGCCAGCAGCTTGCAGGGGAAGCAGTTCTTC
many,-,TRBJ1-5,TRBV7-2,CASSPGSEAPPQHF,TGTGCCAGCAGCCCCGGTTCGGAGGCCCCCCCCCAGCATTTT
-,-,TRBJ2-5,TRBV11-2,CASSPSRVQETQYF,TGTGCCAGCAGCCCAAGCAGGGTCCAAGAGACCCAGTACTTC
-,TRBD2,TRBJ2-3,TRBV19,CASSTLAGVTDTQYF,TGTGCCAGTAGTACATTAGCGGGAGTCACAGATACGCAGTATTTT
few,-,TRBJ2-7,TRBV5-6,CASSSGPTNSYEQYF,TGTGCCAGCAGCTCAGGACCGACAAACTCCTACGAGCAGTACTTC
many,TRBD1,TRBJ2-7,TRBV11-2,CASSLTGGKYEQYF,TGTGCCAGCAGCCTGACAGGGGGCAAGTACGAGCAGTACTTC
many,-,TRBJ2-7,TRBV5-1,CASKKADSYEQYF,TGCGCCAGCAAAAAGGCGGACTCCTACGAGCAGTACTTC
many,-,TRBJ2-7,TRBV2,CASRYRDNSYEQYF,TGTGCCAGCAGGTACCGGGACAACTCCTACGAGCAGTACTTC
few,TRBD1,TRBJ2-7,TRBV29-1,CSFTTPGQMYEQYF,TGCAGCTTCACCACCCCGGGACAGATGTACGAGCAGTACTTC
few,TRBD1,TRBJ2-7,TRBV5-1,CASSSRTGRSYEQYF,TGCGCCAGCAGCTCCCGGACAGGGAGGTCCTACGAGCAGTACTTC
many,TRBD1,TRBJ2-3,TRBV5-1,CASSPLVPGQGSTDTQYF,TGCGCCAGCAGCCCGCTTGTCCCCGGACAGGGAAGCACAGATACGCAGTATTTT
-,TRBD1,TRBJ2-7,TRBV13,CASSLGDSLYEQYF,TGTGCCAGCAGCCTAGGGGACAGCCTCTACGAGCAGTACTTC
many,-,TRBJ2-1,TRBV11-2,CASSPQAEQFF,TGTGCCAGCAGCCCCCAGGCGGAGCAGTTCTTC
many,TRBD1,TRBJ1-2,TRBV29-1,CSVEGQGLYGYTF,TGCAGCGTTGAGGGACAGGGGCTCTATGGCTACACCTTC
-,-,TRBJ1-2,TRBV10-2,CASSESSYGYTF,TGCGCCAGCAGTGAGTCGAGCTATGGCTACACCTTC
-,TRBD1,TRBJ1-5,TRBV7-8,CASSTKQGMSNQPQHF,TGTGCCAGCAGCACTAAACAGGGGATGAGCAATCAGCCCCAGCATTTT